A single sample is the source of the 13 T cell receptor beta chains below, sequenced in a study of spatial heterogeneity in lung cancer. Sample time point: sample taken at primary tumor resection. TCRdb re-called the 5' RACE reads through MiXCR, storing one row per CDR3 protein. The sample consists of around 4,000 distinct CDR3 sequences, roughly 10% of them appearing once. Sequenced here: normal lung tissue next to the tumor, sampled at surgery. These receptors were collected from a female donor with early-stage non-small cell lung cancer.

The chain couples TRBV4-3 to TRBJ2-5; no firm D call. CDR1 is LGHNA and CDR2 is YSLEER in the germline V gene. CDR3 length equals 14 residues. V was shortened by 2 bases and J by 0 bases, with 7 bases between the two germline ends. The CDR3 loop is CASSQQAYQETQYF. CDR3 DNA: TGCGCCAGCAGCCAACAAGCCTACCAAGAGACCCAGTACTTC.

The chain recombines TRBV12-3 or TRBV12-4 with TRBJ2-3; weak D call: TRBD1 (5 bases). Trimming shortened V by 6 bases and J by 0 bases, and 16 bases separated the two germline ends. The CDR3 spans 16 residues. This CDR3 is CASRQWTPQSTDTQYF. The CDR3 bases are TGTGCCAGCAGGCAATGGACACCTCAAAGCACAGATACGCAGTATTTT.

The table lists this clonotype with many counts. The CDR3 region is CASRPDWSYEQFF. CDR3 in DNA: TGTGCCAGCAGGCCCGACTGGTCCTATGAGCAGTTCTTC. This chain uses TRBV2 with TRBJ2-1; unclear D gene. V was shortened by 6 bases and J by 8 bases, with 14 bases between the two germline ends. Germline-derived CDR1 and CDR2 are SNHLY and FYNNEI. This CDR3 spans 13 amino acids.

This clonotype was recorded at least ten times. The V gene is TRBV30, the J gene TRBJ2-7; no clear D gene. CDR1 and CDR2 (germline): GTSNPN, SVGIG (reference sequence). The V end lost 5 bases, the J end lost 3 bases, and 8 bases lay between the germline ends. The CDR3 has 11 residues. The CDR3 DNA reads TGTGCCTGGGCTGGAGACTACGAGCAGTACTTC. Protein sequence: CAWAGDYEQYF.

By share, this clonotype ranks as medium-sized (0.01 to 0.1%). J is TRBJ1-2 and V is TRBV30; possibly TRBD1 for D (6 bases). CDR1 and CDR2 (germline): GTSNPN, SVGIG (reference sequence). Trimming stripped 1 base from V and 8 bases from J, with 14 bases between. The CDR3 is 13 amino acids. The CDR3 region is CAWSDGQWEGYTF. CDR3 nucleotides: TGTGCCTGGAGTGATGGACAGTGGGAAGGCTACACCTTC.

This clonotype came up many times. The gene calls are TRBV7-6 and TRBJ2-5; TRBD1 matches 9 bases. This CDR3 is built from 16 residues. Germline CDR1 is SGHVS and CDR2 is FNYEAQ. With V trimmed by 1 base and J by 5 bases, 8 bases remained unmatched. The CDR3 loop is CASSLGGQGVVETQYF. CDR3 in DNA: TGTGCCAGCAGCTTAGGGGGACAGGGAGTGGTGGAGACCCAGTACTTC.

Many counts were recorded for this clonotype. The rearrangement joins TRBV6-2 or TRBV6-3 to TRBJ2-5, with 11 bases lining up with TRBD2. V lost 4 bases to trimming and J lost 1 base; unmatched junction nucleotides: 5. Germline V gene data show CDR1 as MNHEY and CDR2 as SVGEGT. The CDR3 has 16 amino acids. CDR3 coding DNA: TGTGCCAGCAGTTCCCCCGGGACTAGCGGCCAAGAGACCCAGTACTTC. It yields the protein CASSSPGTSGQETQYF.

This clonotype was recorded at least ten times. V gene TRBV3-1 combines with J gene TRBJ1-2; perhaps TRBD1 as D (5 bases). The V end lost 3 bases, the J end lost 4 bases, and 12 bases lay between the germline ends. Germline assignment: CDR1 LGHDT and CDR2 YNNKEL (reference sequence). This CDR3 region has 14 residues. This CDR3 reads CASSQGPLGYGYTF. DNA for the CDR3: TGTGCCAGCAGCCAGGGACCCCTCGGCTATGGCTACACCTTC.

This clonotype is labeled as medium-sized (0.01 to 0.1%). This chain's CDR3 is CASSLARTKAEAFF. Here the CDR3 DNA reads TGTGCCAGCAGCTTAGCGCGGACGAAGGCTGAAGCTTTCTTT. This rearrangement joins TRBV7-2 to TRBJ1-1, with unresolved D. With 0 bases removed from V and 6 bases from J, the gap between germline ends came to 11 bases. Per germline, CDR1 SGHTA and CDR2 FQGNSA. The CDR3 covers 14 residues.

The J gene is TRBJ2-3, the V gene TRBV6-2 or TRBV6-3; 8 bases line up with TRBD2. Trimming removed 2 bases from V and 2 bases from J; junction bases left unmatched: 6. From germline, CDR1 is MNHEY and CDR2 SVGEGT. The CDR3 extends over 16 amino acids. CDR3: CASSYELAGLTDTQYF. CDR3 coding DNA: TGTGCCAGCAGTTACGAGCTAGCGGGCCTCACAGATACGCAGTATTTT.

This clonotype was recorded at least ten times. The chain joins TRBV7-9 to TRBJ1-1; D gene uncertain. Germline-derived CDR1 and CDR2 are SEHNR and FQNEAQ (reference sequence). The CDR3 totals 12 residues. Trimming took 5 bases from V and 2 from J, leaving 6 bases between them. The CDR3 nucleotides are TGTGCCAGCAGCCTGGAAAACACTGAAGCTTTCTTT. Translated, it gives CASSLENTEAFF.

The CDR3 here is CSAPSGRTAGELFF. The CDR3 DNA sequence: TGCAGTGCGCCTAGCGGGAGAACGGCCGGGGAGCTGTTTTTT. V usage is TRBV20-1 and J usage is TRBJ2-2; 10 bases map to TRBD2. Trimming removed 6 bases from V and 6 bases from J; junction bases left unmatched: 7. This CDR3 region has 14 residues. Per germline, CDR1 DFQATT and CDR2 SNEGSKA (reference sequence).

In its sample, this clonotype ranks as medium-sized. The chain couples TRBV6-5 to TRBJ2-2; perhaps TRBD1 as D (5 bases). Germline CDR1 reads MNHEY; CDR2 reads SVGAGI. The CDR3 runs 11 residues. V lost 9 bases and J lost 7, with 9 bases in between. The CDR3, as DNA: TGTGCCAGTCAGGGCTTCGGGGAGCTGTTTTTT. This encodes CASQGFGELFF.